Below are 6 T cell receptor beta chains sequenced from a single sample in a study of blood T cell repertoires in COVID-19 (dated by TCRdb to about 2020). Library generation was performed with the immunoSEQ multiplex PCR assay. Here the immuneACCESS table is served through TCRdb, limited to in-frame sequences with V and J called. Missing clones are a known gap in these copies; in checked studies unresolved V genes cover under half, and the rest lacks a known reason. The sample table holds 95,000 to 150,000 clones, of which over 75% were seen once. 7.5% to 8% of the sample is taken by the ten largest. Sample: peripheral blood. These receptors all stem from a man in his fifties with acute or convalescent COVID-19.

This clone was recorded once. The rearrangement uses TRBV4-1 and TRBJ2-5; 8 bases agree with TRBD2. V was clipped by 6 bases and J by 1 base; unmatched bases: 4. The CDR3 is 14 residues long. The germline V gene encodes CDR1 MGHRA and CDR2 YSYEKL. CDR3 loop: CASSYLAGQETQYF. The CDR3 nucleotides are TGCGCCAGCAGTTACCTAGCGGGCCAAGAGACCCAGTACTTC.

The CDR3: CASSLRTSGSNEQFF. The CDR3 nucleotides read TGTGCCAGCAGTTTAAGGACTAGCGGGAGTAATGAGCAGTTCTTC. The rearrangement uses TRBV27 and TRBJ2-1, with TRBD2 matching 13 bases. J gave up 7 bases and V 2 bases, and 2 bases lay outside the gene matches. The length of the CDR3 is 15 residues. CDR1 is MNHEY, CDR2 SMNVEV, per germline (reference sequence).

The chain is built from TRBV7-6 and TRBJ2-1; 10 nucleotides match TRBD2. V was pared by 4 bases and J by 7 bases, with 10 bases of the junction left unmatched. CDR3 length equals 16 residues. Germline CDR1 is SGHVS and CDR2 is FNYEAQ. The CDR3 DNA sequence: TGTGCCAGCAGCTCGGCGATCGGACTAGCGGTGAATGAGCAGTTCTTC. Its translation: CASSSAIGLAVNEQFF.

This clone was detected only a few times. This chain links TRBV5-1 with TRBJ2-1; no firm D call. The germline CDR1 and CDR2 sequences are SGHRS and YFSETQ. CDR3 length: 18 residues. The V gene lost 4 bases and the J gene lost 0 bases, with 20 bases spanning the gap. The CDR3 is CASSHPSLTVSSYNEQFF. Written as DNA, the CDR3 is TGCGCCAGCAGCCACCCGTCCCTTACGGTGAGCTCCTACAATGAGCAGTTCTTC.

This chain joins TRBV6-6 and TRBJ2-6; 8 nucleotides agree with TRBD1. Germline loops: CDR1 MNHNY, CDR2 SVGAGI (reference sequence). The CDR3 length is 18 residues. The ends lost 5 bases at V and 0 bases at J; junction bases unmatched: 9. The CDR3 bases are TGTGCCAGCAGTCCTCACGAAGGACAGGGCTCTGGGGCCAACGTCCTGACTTTC. Translating it yields CASSPHEGQGSGANVLTF.

V is TRBV5-1 and J is TRBJ1-5, with a possible D match to TRBD1 (5 bases). Trimming cost V 3 bases and J 5 bases, with 18 bases left between them. CDR3 length: 16 amino acids. Germline V lookup: CDR1 SGHRS, CDR2 YFSETQ. The CDR3 here is CASSSPGPGGHQPQHF. CDR3 in DNA: TGCGCCAGCAGCTCCCCGGGACCCGGAGGGCATCAGCCCCAGCATTTT.